This T cell receptor (beta chain) was sequenced in a study of T cells in Graves' hyperthyroidism and ophthalmopathy. Hyperthyroidism patients were newly diagnosed, had disease duration under 2 months, and were aged 18 to 65 years. The CDR3 runs to 14 residues. The germline gives CDR1 SNHLY, CDR2 FYNNEI. Trimming left V 4 bases short and J 2 bases short, with 9 bases between. This clonotype was detected ten times or more. Its antigen is not known. Using RNA transcripts as the source, TCR beta CDR3 regions were amplified. In the first-round RT-PCR of the TCR CDR3, the HTBI primer set was used. TCRdb fed the multiplex PCR reads into MiXCR, producing one record per CDR3 protein. Of around 800,000 distinct CDR3 sequences in the sample, over 35% were seen once. Study-wide findings and caveats: The blood repertoire included most of the expanded thyroid clonotypes above 0.001. Researchers report that a 13 V-J model separated ophthalmopathy from stable hyperthyroidism.

The chain couples TRBV2 to TRBJ1-5; D remains ambiguous. The clonotype was recovered from a man younger than 35 with Graves' hyperthyroidism. The sequenced sample consisted of blood. This chain's CDR3 is CASSGNQGNQPQHF. In nucleotides, the CDR3 is TGTGCCAGCAGTGGGAATCAGGGCAATCAGCCCCAGCATTTT. Supplemented by reference TRBV2 and TRBJ1-5, the full variable domain reads EPEVTQTPSHQVTQMGQEVILRCVPISNHLYFYWYRQILGQKVEFLVSFYNNEISEKSEIFDDQFSVERPDGSNFTLKIRSTKLEDSAMYFCASSGNQGNQPQHFGDGTRLSIL.